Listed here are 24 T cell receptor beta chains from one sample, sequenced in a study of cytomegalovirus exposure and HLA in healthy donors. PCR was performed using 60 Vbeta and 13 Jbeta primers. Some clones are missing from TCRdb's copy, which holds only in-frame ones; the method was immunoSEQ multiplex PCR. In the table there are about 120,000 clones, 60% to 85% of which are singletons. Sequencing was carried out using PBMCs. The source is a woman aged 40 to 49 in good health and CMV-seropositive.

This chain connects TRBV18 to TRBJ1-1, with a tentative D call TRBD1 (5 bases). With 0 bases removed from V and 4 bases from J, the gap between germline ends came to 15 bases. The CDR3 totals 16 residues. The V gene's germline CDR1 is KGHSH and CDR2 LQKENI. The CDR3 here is CASSPPGGREGTEAFF. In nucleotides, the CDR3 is TGTGCCAGCTCACCACCGGGTGGCAGGGAAGGCACTGAAGCTTTCTTT.

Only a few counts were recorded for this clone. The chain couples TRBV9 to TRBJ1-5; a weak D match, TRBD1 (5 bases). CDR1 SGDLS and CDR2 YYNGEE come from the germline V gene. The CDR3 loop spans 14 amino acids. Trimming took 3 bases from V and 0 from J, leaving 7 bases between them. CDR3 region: CASSAGGSNQPQHF. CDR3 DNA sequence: TGTGCCAGCAGCGCGGGGGGTAGCAATCAGCCCCAGCATTTT. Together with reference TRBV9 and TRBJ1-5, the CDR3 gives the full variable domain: DSGVTQTPKHLITATGQRVTLRCSPRSGDLSVYWYQQSLDQGLQFLIQYYNGEERAKGNILERFSAQQFPDLHSELNLSSLELGDSALYFCASSAGGSNQPQHFGDGTRLSIL.

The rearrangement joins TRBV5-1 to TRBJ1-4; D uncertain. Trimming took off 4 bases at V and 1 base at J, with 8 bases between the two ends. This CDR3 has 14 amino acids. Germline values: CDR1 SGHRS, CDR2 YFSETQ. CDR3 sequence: CASSPDLTNEKLFF. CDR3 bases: TGCGCCAGCAGCCCAGACTTAACTAATGAAAAACTGTTTTTT.

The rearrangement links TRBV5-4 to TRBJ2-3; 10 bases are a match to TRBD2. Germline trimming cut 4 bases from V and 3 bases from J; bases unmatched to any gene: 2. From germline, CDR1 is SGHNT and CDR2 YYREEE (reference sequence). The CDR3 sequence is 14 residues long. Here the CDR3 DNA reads TGTGCCAGCAGCCCACTAGCGGGAACAGATACGCAGTATTTT. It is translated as CASSPLAGTDTQYF.

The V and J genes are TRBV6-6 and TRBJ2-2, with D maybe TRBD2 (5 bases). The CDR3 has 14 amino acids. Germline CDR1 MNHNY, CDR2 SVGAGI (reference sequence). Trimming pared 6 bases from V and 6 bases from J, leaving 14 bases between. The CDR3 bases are TGTGCCAGCAGCGAGGACTCGAGCCCCGGGGAGCTGTTTTTT. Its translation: CASSEDSSPGELFF.

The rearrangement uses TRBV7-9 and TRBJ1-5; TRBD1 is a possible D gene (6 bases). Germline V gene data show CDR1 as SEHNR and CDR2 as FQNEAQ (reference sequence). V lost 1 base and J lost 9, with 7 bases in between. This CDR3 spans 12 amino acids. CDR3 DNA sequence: TGTGCCAGCAGCTTAGAACAGGGGCCCCAGCATTTT. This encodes CASSLEQGPQHF.

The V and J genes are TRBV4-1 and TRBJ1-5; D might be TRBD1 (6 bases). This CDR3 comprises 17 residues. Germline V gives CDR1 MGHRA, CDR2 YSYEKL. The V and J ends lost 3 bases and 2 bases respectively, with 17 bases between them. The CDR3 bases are TGCGCCAGCAGCCAGGAAACGGCAGGGGCAGGCAATCAGCCCCAGCATTTT. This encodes CASSQETAGAGNQPQHF.

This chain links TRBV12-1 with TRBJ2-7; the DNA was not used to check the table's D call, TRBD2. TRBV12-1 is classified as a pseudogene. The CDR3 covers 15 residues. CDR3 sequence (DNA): TGTGCCACCTCCGGCGGGACTAGCGGGAACTACGAGCAGTACTTC. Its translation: CATSGGTSGNYEQYF.

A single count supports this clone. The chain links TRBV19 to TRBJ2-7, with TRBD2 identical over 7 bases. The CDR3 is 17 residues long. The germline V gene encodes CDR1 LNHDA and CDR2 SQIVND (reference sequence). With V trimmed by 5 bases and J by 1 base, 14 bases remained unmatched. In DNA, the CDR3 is TGTGCCAGTAGTGACCTTCGGGCTAGCGGACGATCCTACGAGCAGTACTTC. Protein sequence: CASSDLRASGRSYEQYF.

CDR3: CSARTSGGSTDTQYF. CDR3 DNA sequence: TGCAGCGCTAGGACTAGCGGGGGGTCCACAGATACGCAGTATTTT. This rearrangement joins TRBV29-1 to TRBJ2-3, with 14 bases aligning to TRBD2. The CDR3 is 15 amino acids. The V gene's germline CDR1 is SQVTM and CDR2 ANQGSEA. J gave up 2 bases and V 7 bases, and 5 bases lay outside the gene matches.

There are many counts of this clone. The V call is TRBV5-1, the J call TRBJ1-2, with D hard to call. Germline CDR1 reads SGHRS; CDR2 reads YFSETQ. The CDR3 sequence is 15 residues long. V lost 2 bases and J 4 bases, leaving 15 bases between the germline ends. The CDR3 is CASSFLGSDSYGYTF. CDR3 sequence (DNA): TGCGCCAGCAGCTTCTTGGGCAGTGATTCCTATGGCTACACCTTC.

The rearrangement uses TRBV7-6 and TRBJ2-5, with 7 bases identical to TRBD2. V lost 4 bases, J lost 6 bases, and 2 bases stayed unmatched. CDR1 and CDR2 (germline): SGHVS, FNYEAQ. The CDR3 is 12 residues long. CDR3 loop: CASSSGGKTQYF. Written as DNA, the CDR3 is TGTGCCAGCAGCTCGGGGGGAAAGACCCAGTACTTC.

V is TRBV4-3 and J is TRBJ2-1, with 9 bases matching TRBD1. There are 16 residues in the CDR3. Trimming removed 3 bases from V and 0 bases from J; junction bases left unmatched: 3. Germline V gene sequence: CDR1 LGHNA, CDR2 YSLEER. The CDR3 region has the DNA TGCGCCAGCAGCCACGGGACAGGGTCCTCCTACAATGAGCAGTTCTTC. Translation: CASSHGTGSSYNEQFF.

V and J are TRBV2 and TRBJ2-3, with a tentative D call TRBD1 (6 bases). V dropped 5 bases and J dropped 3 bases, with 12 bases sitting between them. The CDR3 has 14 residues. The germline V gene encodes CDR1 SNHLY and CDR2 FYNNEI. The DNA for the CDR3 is TGTGCCAGCAGTACAGGGTCCGGTACAGATACGCAGTATTTT. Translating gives CASSTGSGTDTQYF. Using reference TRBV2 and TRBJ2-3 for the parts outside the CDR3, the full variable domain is EPEVTQTPSHQVTQMGQEVILRCVPISNHLYFYWYRQILGQKVEFLVSFYNNEISEKSEIFDDQFSVERPDGSNFTLKIRSTKLEDSAMYFCASSTGSGTDTQYFGPGTRLTVL.

The CDR3 DNA is TGCGCCAGCTCCGGGGGACAGATTAATGAAAAACTGTTTTTT. It translates to CASSGGQINEKLFF. The chain couples TRBV5-1 to TRBJ1-4; TRBD1 matches 7 bases. Losses at the gene ends were 7 bases for V and 4 bases for J; bases not matched to a gene: 7. The CDR3 is made up of 14 amino acids. Germline lookup yields CDR1 SGHRS and CDR2 YFSETQ.

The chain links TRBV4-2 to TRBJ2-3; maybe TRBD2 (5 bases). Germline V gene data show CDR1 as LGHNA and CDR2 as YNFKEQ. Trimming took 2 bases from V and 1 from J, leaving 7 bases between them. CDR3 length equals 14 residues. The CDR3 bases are TGTGCCAGCAGCCAACTAGCCCGCACAGATACGCAGTATTTT. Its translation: CASSQLARTDTQYF.

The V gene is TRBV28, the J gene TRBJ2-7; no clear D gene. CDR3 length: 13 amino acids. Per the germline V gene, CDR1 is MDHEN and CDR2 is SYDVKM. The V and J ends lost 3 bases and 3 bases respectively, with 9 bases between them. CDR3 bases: TGTGCCAGCAGTTTTAGCCCGGACTACGAGCAGTACTTC. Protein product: CASSFSPDYEQYF.

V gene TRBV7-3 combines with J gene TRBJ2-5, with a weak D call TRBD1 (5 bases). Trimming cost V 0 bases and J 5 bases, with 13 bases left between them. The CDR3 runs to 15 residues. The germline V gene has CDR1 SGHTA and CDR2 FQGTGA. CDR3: CASSLTWTPYETQYF. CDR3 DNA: TGTGCCAGCAGCTTAACATGGACACCCTACGAGACCCAGTACTTC. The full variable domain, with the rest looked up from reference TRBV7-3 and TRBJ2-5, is GAGVSQTPSNKVTEKGKYVELRCDPISGHTALYWYRQSLGQGPEFLIYFQGTGAADDSGLPNDRFFAVRPEGSVSTLKIQRTERGDSAVYLCASSLTWTPYETQYFGPGTRLLVL.

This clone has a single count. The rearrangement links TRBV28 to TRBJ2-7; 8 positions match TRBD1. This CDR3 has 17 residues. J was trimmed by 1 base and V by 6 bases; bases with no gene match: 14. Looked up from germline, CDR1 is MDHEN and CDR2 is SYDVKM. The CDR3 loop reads CASSAVQGAQGSYEQYF. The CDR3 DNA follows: TGTGCCAGCAGCGCTGTGCAGGGGGCGCAGGGTTCCTACGAGCAGTACTTC.

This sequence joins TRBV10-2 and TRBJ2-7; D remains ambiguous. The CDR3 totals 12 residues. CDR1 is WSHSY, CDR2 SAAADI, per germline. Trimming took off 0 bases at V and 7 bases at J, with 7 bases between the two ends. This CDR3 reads CASSESGREQYF. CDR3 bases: TGCGCCAGCAGTGAGTCGGGCAGAGAGCAGTACTTC.

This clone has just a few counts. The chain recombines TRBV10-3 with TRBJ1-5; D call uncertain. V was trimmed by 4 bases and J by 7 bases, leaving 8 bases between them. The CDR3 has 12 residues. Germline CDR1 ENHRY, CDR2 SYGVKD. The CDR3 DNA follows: TGTGCCATCAGTGGAGGAGAACAGCCCCAGCATTTT. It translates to CAISGGEQPQHF.

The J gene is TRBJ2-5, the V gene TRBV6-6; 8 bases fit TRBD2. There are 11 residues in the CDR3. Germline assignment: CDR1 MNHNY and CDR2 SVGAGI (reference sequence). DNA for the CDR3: TGTTCCACCCTAGCGGGAGAGACCCAGTACTTC. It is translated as CSTLAGETQYF.

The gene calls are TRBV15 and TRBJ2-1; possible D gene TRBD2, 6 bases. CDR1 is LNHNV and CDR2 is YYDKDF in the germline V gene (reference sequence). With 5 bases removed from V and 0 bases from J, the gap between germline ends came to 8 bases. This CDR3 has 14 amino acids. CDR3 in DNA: TGTGCCACCAGCGTCGGGGGCTCCTACAATGAGCAGTTCTTC. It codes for CATSVGGSYNEQFF.

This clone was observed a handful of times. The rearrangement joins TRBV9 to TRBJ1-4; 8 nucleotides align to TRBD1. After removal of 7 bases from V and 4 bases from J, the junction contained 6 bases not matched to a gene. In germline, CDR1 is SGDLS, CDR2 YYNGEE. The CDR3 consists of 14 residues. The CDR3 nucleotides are TGTGCCAGCGCGCCGGGACAGGTTAATGAAAAACTGTTTTTT. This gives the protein CASAPGQVNEKLFF. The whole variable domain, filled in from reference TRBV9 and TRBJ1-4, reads DSGVTQTPKHLITATGQRVTLRCSPRSGDLSVYWYQQSLDQGLQFLIQYYNGEERAKGNILERFSAQQFPDLHSELNLSSLELGDSALYFCASAPGQVNEKLFFGSGTQLSVL.